Listed below are T cell receptor beta chains from one sample, sequenced in a study of shared clonotypes between healthy human individuals. Only in-frame clones appear in the TCRdb table, and some are missing; sequencing was by immunoSEQ multiplex PCR. The sample includes a few million clones, roughly 95% of them seen just once. The sample comprised naive CD4+ T cells sorted from blood. These receptors were taken from a man aged 18 to 35 in good health. The CDR3 runs from the conserved cysteine through the conserved F or W. Fields, in order: D gene, V gene, J gene, clone size, CDR3 protein, CDR3 DNA. A D gene is named only where the DNA matches it firmly. Only part of the rows carry a size: once, few, many, or a class if the clone is expanded.

-	TRBV19	TRBJ1-6	-	CASSIGGRNNSPLHF	TGTGCCAGTAGTATCGGAGGGCGGAATAATTCACCCCTCCACTTT
-	TRBV10-3	TRBJ2-3	-	CAISGPDTQYF	TGTGCCATCAGTGGCCCGGATACGCAGTATTTT
-	TRBV7-3	TRBJ2-7	-	CASSLGQGTHYEQYF	TGTGCCAGCAGCTTAGGTCAGGGAACTCACTACGAGCAGTACTTC
-	TRBV2	TRBJ2-5	-	CASSKSLAERETQYF	TGTGCCAGCAGTAAGAGCTTAGCGGAGAGGGAGACCCAGTACTTC
-	TRBV7-9	TRBJ2-5	-	CASSLNPGTDQETQYF	TGTGCCAGCAGCTTGAACCCCGGGACGGACCAAGAGACCCAGTACTTC
TRBD2	TRBV2	TRBJ2-3	-	CASRERGGTDTQYF	TGTGCCAGCAGAGAACGGGGGGGAACAGATACGCAGTATTTT
TRBD2	TRBV9	TRBJ2-2	-	CASSVDLAGGIATGELFF	TGTGCCAGCAGCGTAGACCTAGCGGGAGGGATTGCTACCGGGGAGCTGTTTTTT
-	TRBV5-1	TRBJ2-3	-	CASSSDSGTDTQYF	TGCGCCAGCAGCTCCGACAGCGGCACAGATACGCAGTATTTT
-	TRBV5-1	TRBJ2-7	-	CASSLVGQGFNEQYF	TGCGCCAGCAGCTTGGTTGGGCAGGGTTTCAACGAGCAGTACTTC
-	TRBV7-9	TRBJ2-1	once	CASSFPPSYNEQFF	TGTGCCAGCAGCTTTCCCCCATCCTACAATGAGCAGTTCTTC
TRBD2	TRBV11-3	TRBJ2-7	-	CASSHGTSANEQYF	TGTGCCAGCAGCCACGGGACTAGCGCGAACGAGCAGTACTTC
-	TRBV10-2	TRBJ1-4	-	CASREYRASNEKLFF	TGCGCCAGCAGGGAGTACAGGGCCTCGAATGAAAAACTGTTTTTT
TRBD2	TRBV10-1	TRBJ2-1	-	CASSEEGLAAYEQFF	TGCGCCAGCAGTGAGGAGGGACTAGCGGCTTATGAGCAGTTCTTC
TRBD2	TRBV5-1	TRBJ2-2	-	CASSLGRGSGNTGELFF	TGCGCCAGCAGCCTGGGGAGGGGAAGTGGGAACACCGGGGAGCTGTTTTTT
-	TRBV6-1	TRBJ1-5	-	CASSEAPQGPQHF	TGTGCCAGCAGTGAAGCGCCCCAGGGGCCCCAGCATTTT
TRBD1	TRBV16	TRBJ1-5	-	CASSQRDRAGNQPQHF	TGTGCCAGCAGCCAGAGGGACAGGGCGGGCAATCAGCCCCAGCATTTT
-	TRBV2	TRBJ1-4	-	CASSGGASTNEKLFF	TGTGCCAGCAGTGGAGGGGCGTCAACTAATGAAAAACTGTTTTTT
TRBD2	TRBV5-4	TRBJ2-5	-	CASSRTSGPYGETQYF	TGTGCCAGCAGCAGGACTAGCGGACCATACGGGGAGACCCAGTACTTC
TRBD1	TRBV7-9	TRBJ2-7	-	CASSRSTGAYEQYF	TGTGCCAGCAGCCGGTCGACAGGGGCCTACGAGCAGTACTTC
-	TRBV5-1	TRBJ2-3	-	CASSFARITDTQYF	TGCGCCAGCAGCTTCGCGAGGATCACAGATACGCAGTATTTT
-	TRBV4-3	TRBJ2-1	-	CASSQEGGPLNEQFF	TGCGCCAGCAGCCAAGAAGGAGGGCCCCTCAATGAGCAGTTCTTC
-	TRBV6-4	TRBJ2-5	-	CASSPGEGETQYF	TGTGCCAGCAGCCCAGGGGAGGGAGAGACCCAGTACTTC
-	TRBV6-1	TRBJ2-5	-	CASNRKTQYF	TGTGCCAGCAACAGAAAAACCCAGTACTTC
-	TRBV6-5	TRBJ2-2	-	CASSKQGTGELFF	TGTGCCAGCAGCAAACAGGGTACCGGGGAGCTGTTTTTT
-	TRBV10-3	TRBJ1-6	few	CAISDITQGIHF	TGTGCCATCAGTGATATTACGCAGGGCATACACTTT
TRBD2	TRBV7-7	TRBJ2-5	-	CASSNRGGETQYF	TGTGCTAGCAGCAATCGCGGGGGAGAGACCCAGTACTTC
TRBD1	TRBV19	TRBJ1-3	-	CASSYRTGTSGNTIYF	TGTGCCAGTAGCTACCGGACAGGTACCTCTGGAAACACCATATATTTT
-	TRBV30	TRBJ1-6	-	CAWSGLGGSYNSPLHF	TGTGCCTGGAGCGGGCTCGGGGGCTCCTATAATTCACCCCTCCACTTT
TRBD2	TRBV11-2	TRBJ2-7	-	CASSLLGLALYEQYF	TGTGCCAGCAGCTTATTGGGACTAGCTCTATACGAGCAGTACTTC
-	TRBV25-1	TRBJ1-1	once	CASSLLDRNTEAFF	TGTGCCAGCAGTCTACTCGACAGGAACACTGAAGCTTTCTTT
-	TRBV7-9	TRBJ1-3	-	CASSTTRGTDSGNTIYF	TGTGCCAGCAGCACGACCCGCGGGACCGACTCTGGAAACACCATATATTTT
-	TRBV19	TRBJ1-1	-	CASSRDYMNTEAFF	TGTGCCAGTAGCAGGGACTACATGAACACTGAAGCTTTCTTT
-	TRBV6-5	TRBJ1-6	-	CASMGDRSSPLHF	TGTGCCAGCATGGGAGACCGGAGTTCACCCCTCCACTTT
-	TRBV18	TRBJ1-5	-	CASSRTQADSNQPQHF	TGTGCCAGCTCACGAACTCAGGCCGACAGCAATCAGCCCCAGCATTTT
TRBD1	TRBV7-9	TRBJ2-7	-	CASSLRQGLYEQYF	TGTGCCAGCAGCCTTCGACAGGGCCTCTACGAGCAGTACTTC
-	TRBV28	TRBJ1-2	-	CASNSGPYGYTF	TGTGCCAGCAATTCGGGGCCCTATGGCTACACCTTC
-	TRBV28	TRBJ1-1	-	CASSYDRVNTEAFF	TGTGCCAGCAGTTACGACAGAGTGAACACTGAAGCTTTCTTT
-	TRBV10-3	TRBJ1-1	-	CAISDSGQMNTEAFF	TGTGCCATCAGTGACTCGGGGCAAATGAACACTGAAGCTTTCTTT
-	TRBV7-9	TRBJ1-2	-	CASSLAEGANYGYTF	TGTGCCAGCAGCTTAGCCGAGGGAGCTAACTATGGCTACACCTTC
-	TRBV5-1	TRBJ2-3	once	CASSLSWVTDTQYF	TGCGCCAGCAGCTTGTCCTGGGTCACAGATACGCAGTATTTT
TRBD2	TRBV7-9	TRBJ2-2	-	CASSLYAGDTGELFF	TGTGCCAGCAGCTTATACGCGGGGGACACCGGGGAGCTGTTTTTT
-	TRBV5-6	TRBJ2-5	-	CASSFRNTLQETQYF	TGTGCCAGCAGCTTCAGGAACACCCTTCAAGAGACCCAGTACTTC